This entry is about one T cell receptor (beta chain). The sample comes from a study of blood T cell repertoires in COVID-19. Study summary: Whether acute or convalescent, the COVID-19 samples came from the United States, Italy and Spain.

The germline V and J ends were trimmed by 6 bases and 1 base, with 9 bases remaining between them. The CDR3 totals 13 residues. Per the germline V gene, CDR1 is MDHEN and CDR2 is SYDVKM. Method: immunoSEQ multiplex PCR; TCRdb's copy keeps in-frame clones and lacks some. The data hold 300,000 to 400,000 clones, with over 75% observed a single time. The sequenced sample was PBMCs or T cells enriched from blood (not recorded which). This clonotype was obtained from a man aged 25-40 years who had recovered from COVID-19. This chain connects TRBV28 to TRBJ1-1, with unresolved D. In nucleotides, the CDR3 is TGTGCCAGCAGCCGGGTTGCGAACACTGAAGCTTTCTTT. Amino acids: CASSRVANTEAFF.